The rows below give T cell receptor beta chains drawn from one sample of a study of T cells in Graves' hyperthyroidism and ophthalmopathy. TCRdb reprocessed the multiplex PCR reads via MiXCR and lists one record per CDR3 protein. The sample lists tens of thousands of distinct CDR3 sequences; roughly 52% were seen once. The sample taken for sequencing was blood. The receptors were sampled from a woman in her 30s with Graves' ophthalmopathy. Both conserved end residues are part of each CDR3. The D gene is left open where the match is weak. Some rows have no size entry. The others give once, few or many, or a class for an expanded clone.

>-|TRBJ2-3|TRBD1|TRBV5-6
CASSYDRATDTQYF
TGTGCCAGCAGCTACGACAGGGCAACAGATACGCAGTATTTT
>many|TRBJ2-1|TRBD2|TRBV4-1
CASSRRLAGGNEQFF
TGCGCCAGCAGCCGGCGACTAGCGGGGGGAAATGAGCAGTTCTTC
>-|TRBJ1-2|-|TRBV6-4
CASSDGRVYTF
TGTGCCAGCAGTGACGGTAGGGTCTACACCTTC
>-|TRBJ2-3|-|TRBV11-2
CASSPGHTTDTQYF
TGTGCCAGCAGCCCAGGACACACAACAGATACGCAGTATTTT
>many|TRBJ2-1|TRBD2|TRBV10-3
CAISEVLAGGPLDEQFF
TGTGCCATCAGTGAGGTCCTAGCGGGAGGGCCATTAGATGAGCAGTTCTTC
>once|TRBJ1-5|-|TRBV19
CASKIGRSRHF
TGTGCCAGTAAAATCGGGAGGTCCCGGCATTTT
>-|TRBJ2-1|-|TRBV9
CASCASTGGFGEQFF
TGTGCCAGCTGCGCCTCGACGGGGGGCTTCGGTGAGCAGTTCTTC
>-|TRBJ2-2|TRBD2|TRBV7-9
CASSLSAGGGSGELFF
TGTGCCAGCAGCTTATCGGCGGGGGGCGGATCCGGGGAGCTGTTTTTT
>few|TRBJ2-2|-|TRBV18
CASSRGNANTGELFF
TGTGCCAGCTCGAGGGGGAACGCGAACACCGGGGAGCTGTTTTTT
>-|TRBJ2-1|-|TRBV2
CASSEAGGRLNEQFF
TGTGCCAGCAGTGAAGCTGGCGGAAGATTAAATGAGCAGTTCTTC
>many|TRBJ2-5|-|TRBV20-1
CSAINSQETQYF
TGCAGTGCTATAAACAGTCAAGAGACCCAGTACTTC
>many|TRBJ2-5|TRBD2|TRBV4-1
CASSHHGTSVTETQYF
TGCGCCAGCAGCCACCACGGGACTAGCGTAACAGAGACCCAGTACTTC
>many|TRBJ2-3|-|TRBV10-2
CASSHPLRGTDTQYF
TGCGCCAGCAGTCACCCGTTAAGGGGGACAGATACGCAGTATTTT
>many|TRBJ2-3|TRBD1|TRBV7-3
CASSTGQGTDTQYF
TGTGCCAGCAGCACCGGACAGGGGACAGATACGCAGTATTTT
>-|TRBJ2-3|TRBD2|TRBV7-4
CASSQPGLEVNEQYF
TGTGCCAGCAGCCAACCGGGACTAGAGGTAAATGAGCAGTATTTT
>many|TRBJ2-7|TRBD2|TRBV12-3/TRBV12-4
CASSLAPGLALSSYEQYF
TGTGCCAGCAGTTTAGCTCCGGGACTAGCGCTTAGCTCCTACGAGCAGTACTTC
>-|TRBJ2-1|TRBD2|TRBV28
CASMGSGIIAHCNEQFF
TGTGCCAGCATGGGTAGCGGGATAATAGCCCACTGCAATGAGCAGTTCTTC
>-|TRBJ2-3|-|TRBV7-8
CASSLGATQYF
TGTGCCAGCAGCCTAGGAGCCACGCAGTATTTT
>-|TRBJ2-1|-|TRBV7-9
CASSLPGSPYNEQFF
TGTGCCAGCAGCTTACCCGGATCCCCCTACAATGAGCAGTTCTTC
>many|TRBJ2-5|-|TRBV5-5
CASSLYGGDGETQYF
TGTGCCAGCAGCTTGTATGGCGGCGACGGGGAGACCCAGTACTTC
>-|TRBJ2-5|-|TRBV5-4
CAGSLDSLQETQYF
TGTGCCGGCAGCCTAGACAGCTTACAAGAGACCCAGTACTTC
>many|TRBJ2-7|-|TRBV28
CASSLELYEQYF
TGTGCCAGCAGTTTAGAACTCTACGAGCAGTACTTC
>many|TRBJ2-1|-|TRBV7-9
CASSLNYNEQFF
TGTGCCAGCAGCTTAAATTACAATGAGCAGTTCTTC
>many|TRBJ1-4|-|TRBV20-1
CSASAATNEKLFF
TGCAGTGCTAGTGCAGCAACTAATGAAAAACTGTTTTTT
>once|TRBJ1-5|-|TRBV30
CAWSLSGGTDTQHF
TGTGCCTGGAGTCTTTCGGGGGGCACAGATACGCAGCATTTT
>many|TRBJ1-1|-|TRBV5-1
CASSLRANTEAFF
TGCGCCAGCAGCTTGCGGGCGAACACTGAAGCTTTCTTT
>-|TRBJ1-3|-|TRBV9
CASSVNGYSGNTMYF
TGTGCCAGCAGCGTAAACGGTTACTCTGGAAACACCATGTATTTT
>medium-sized|TRBJ1-2|TRBD1|TRBV7-2
CASEGQVLNYGYTF
TGTGCCAGCGAGGGACAGGTTTTAAACTATGGCTACACCTTC
>many|TRBJ2-7|TRBD2|TRBV20-1
CSARDGLAPSSYEQYF
TGCAGTGCTAGAGATGGACTAGCTCCGAGCTCCTACGAGCAGTACTTC
>many|TRBJ1-1|-|TRBV7-9
CASSLDLGGATEAFF
TGTGCCAGCAGCTTAGATCTGGGGGGGGCCACTGAAGCTTTCTTT
>many|TRBJ1-4|-|TRBV27
CASSLTNEKLFF
TGTGCCAGCAGTTTAACTAATGAAAAACTGTTTTTT
>many|TRBJ2-2|TRBD2|TRBV19
CASSIAGLAGYTGELFF
TGTGCCAGTAGTATCGCGGGACTAGCGGGTTACACCGGGGAGCTGTTTTTT
>-|TRBJ1-3|-|TRBV19
CAGSIEHSGNTIYF
TGTGCCGGTAGTATAGAACACTCTGGAAACACCATATATTTT
>-|TRBJ2-7|-|TRBV5-1
CASSPTGLTAYEQDF
TGCGCCAGCAGCCCGACAGGCCTGACGGCCTACGAGCAGGACTTC
>many|TRBJ1-2|-|TRBV14
CASSQVQGISGYTF
TGTGCCAGCAGCCAAGTCCAGGGGATTAGCGGCTACACCTTC
>-|TRBJ1-3|-|TRBV28
CASSFYRELGNAIYF
TGTGCCAGCAGTTTTTACAGGGAGTTGGGAAACGCCATATATTTT
>once|TRBJ2-5|-|TRBV6-5
CARPGPHRETQYF
TGTGCCAGACCGGGACCTCACCGAGAGACCCAGTACTTC
>-|TRBJ2-1|TRBD2|TRBV28
CASWEGRHNYNEQFF
TGTGCCAGCTGGGAGGGGAGGCACAACTACAATGAGCAGTTCTTC
>many|TRBJ1-1|-|TRBV7-2
CASSLGGPNTEAFF
TGTGCCAGCAGCTTAGGGGGGCCCAACACTGAAGCTTTCTTT
>-|TRBJ2-1|-|TRBV7-6
CASSPTTASPNNEQFF
TGTGCCAGCAGCCCGACGACAGCCTCCCCAAACAATGAGCAGTTCTTC
>many|TRBJ2-7|-|TRBV20-1
CSAGDNSYEQCF
TGCAGTGCTGGGGACAACTCCTACGAGCAGTGCTTC
>many|TRBJ1-5|-|TRBV5-1
CASSLGGGARQPQHF
TGCGCCAGCAGCTTGGGAGGGGGGGCTAGACAGCCCCAGCATTTT
>-|TRBJ1-4|-|TRBV12-3/TRBV12-4
CASSLDMGTGEKLFF
TGTGCCAGCAGTTTGGACATGGGCACGGGTGAAAAACTGTTTTTT
>-|TRBJ2-5|TRBD1|TRBV20-1
CSAGRDSQETQYF
TGCAGTGCCGGCAGGGACAGCCAAGAGACCCAGTACTTC
>many|TRBJ2-2|TRBD2|TRBV29-1
CSVEGGRNTGELFF
TGCAGCGTTGAAGGCGGGAGGAACACCGGGGAGCTGTTTTTT
>many|TRBJ2-7|TRBD2|TRBV6-1
CASSDLSGRLYEQYF
TGTGCCAGCAGTGATCTTAGCGGGAGGCTCTACGAGCAGTACTTC
>few|TRBJ2-3|TRBD2|TRBV28
CASSFWTSGSTDTQYF
TGTGCCAGCAGTTTTTGGACTAGCGGAAGCACAGATACGCAGTATTTT
>-|TRBJ2-2|-|TRBV20-1
CSARAPNTDTGELFF
TGCAGTGCTAGAGCACCTAACACTGACACCGGGGAGCTGTTTTTT
>many|TRBJ2-2|-|TRBV5-5
CASSPGWAGELFF
TGTGCCAGCAGCCCTGGGTGGGCCGGGGAGCTGTTTTTT
>-|TRBJ2-7|-|TRBV7-3
CASSHQDSYEQYF
TGTGCCAGCAGCCACCAGGACAGCTACGAGCAGTACTTC
>-|TRBJ2-7|-|TRBV27
CASSQGGWEQYF
TGTGCCAGCAGCCAAGGGGGATGGGAGCAGTACTTC
>-|TRBJ1-3|-|TRBV7-3
CASSASPLGGGNTIYF
TGTGCCAGCAGCGCCTCCCCCCTCGGGGGCGGAAACACCATATATTTT
>-|TRBJ1-2|-|TRBV10-3
CAIRTGTDNGYTF
TGTGCCATCAGGACAGGAACCGACAATGGCTACACCTTC
>many|TRBJ2-6|-|TRBV19
CASSVSGANVLTF
TGTGCCAGTAGTGTCTCTGGGGCCAACGTCCTGACTTTC